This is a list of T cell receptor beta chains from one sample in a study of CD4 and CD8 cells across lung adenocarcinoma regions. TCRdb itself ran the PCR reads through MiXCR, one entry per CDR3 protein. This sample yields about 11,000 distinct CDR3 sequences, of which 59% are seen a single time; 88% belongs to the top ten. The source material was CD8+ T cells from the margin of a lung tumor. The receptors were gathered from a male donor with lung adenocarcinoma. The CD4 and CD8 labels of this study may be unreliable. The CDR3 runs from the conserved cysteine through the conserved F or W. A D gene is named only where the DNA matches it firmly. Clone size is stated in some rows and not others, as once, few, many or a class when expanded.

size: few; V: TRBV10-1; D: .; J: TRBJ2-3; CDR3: CASSKADRPDTQYF; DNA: TGCGCCAGCAGTAAAGCGGATCGACCAGATACGCAGTATTTT
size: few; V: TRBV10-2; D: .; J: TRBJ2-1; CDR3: CASSGGREKNEQFF; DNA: TGCGCCAGCAGTGGAGGCAGGGAGAAGAATGAGCAGTTCTTC
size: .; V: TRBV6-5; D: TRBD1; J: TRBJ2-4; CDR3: CASSFRGRWDIQYF; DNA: TGTGCCAGCAGTTTCAGGGGGCGTTGGGACATTCAGTACTTC
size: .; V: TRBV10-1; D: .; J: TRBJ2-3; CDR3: CATVGPEERDQDTQYF; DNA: TGCGCCACCGTGGGGCCCGAGGAGCGTGACCAAGATACCCAGTATTTC
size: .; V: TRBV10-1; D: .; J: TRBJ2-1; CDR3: CASSETQYNEQFF; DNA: TGCGCCAGCAGTGAGACCCAATACAATGAGCAGTTCTTC
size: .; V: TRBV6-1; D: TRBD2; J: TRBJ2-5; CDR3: CAGRGAGGPETQYF; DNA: TGTGCGGGCAGAGGGGCGGGAGGCCCAGAGACGCAGTATTTC
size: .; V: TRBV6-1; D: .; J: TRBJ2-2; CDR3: CASRAPGAAGELFF; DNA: TGTGCCAGCAGGGCCCCTGGGGCGGCCGGGGAGCTGTTTTTT
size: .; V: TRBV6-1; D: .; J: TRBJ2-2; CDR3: CASKDSRGSLRTGELFF; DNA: TGTGCCAGCAAGGACAGCCGGGGCAGTTTAAGGACCGGGGAGCTGTTTTTT
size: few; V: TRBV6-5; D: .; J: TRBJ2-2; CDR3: CASSYWGANTGELFF; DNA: TGTGCCAGCAGTTACTGGGGGGCGAACACCGGGGAGCTGTTTTTT
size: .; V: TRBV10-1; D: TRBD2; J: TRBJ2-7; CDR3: CAITLAEPYEQYF; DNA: TGCGCCATTACACTAGCGGAACCCTACGAGCAGTACTTC
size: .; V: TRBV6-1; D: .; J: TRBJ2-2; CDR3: CASGRLTGELFF; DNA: TGTGCCAGCGGTAGGCTCACCGGGGAGCTGTTTTTT
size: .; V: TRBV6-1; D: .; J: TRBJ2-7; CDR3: CASSEANSAYEQYF; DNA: TGTGCCAGCAGTGAAGCTAACAGCGCCTACGAGCAGTACTTC
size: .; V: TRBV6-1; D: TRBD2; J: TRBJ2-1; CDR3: CASSDAELAGPPFF; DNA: TGTGCCAGCAGCGACGCAGAGCTAGCGGGACCCCCGTTCTTC
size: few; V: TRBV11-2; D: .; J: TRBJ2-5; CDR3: CASAGAGETQYF; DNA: TGTGCCAGCGCTGGGGCGGGAGAGACCCAGTACTTC
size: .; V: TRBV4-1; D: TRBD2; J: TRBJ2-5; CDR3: CASSQKLGLAGGHSETQYF; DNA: TGCGCCAGCAGCCAAAAACTAGGACTAGCGGGGGGCCACTCAGAGACCCAGTACTTC
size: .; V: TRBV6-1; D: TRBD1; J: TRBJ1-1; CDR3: CASSDAVQDRGRTEAFF; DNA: TGTGCCAGCAGTGATGCCGTGCAGGACAGGGGTCGTACTGAAGCTTTCTTT
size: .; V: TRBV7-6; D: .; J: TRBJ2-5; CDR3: CASSQGRETQYF; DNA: TGTGCCAGCAGCCAAGGACGAGAGACCCAGTACTTC
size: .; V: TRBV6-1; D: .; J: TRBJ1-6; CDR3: CASSEGGRGNSPLHF; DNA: TGTGCCAGCAGTGAAGGAGGCAGGGGAAATTCACCCCTCCACTTT
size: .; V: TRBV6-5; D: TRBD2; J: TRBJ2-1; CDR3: CASSFSGPLNEQFF; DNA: TGTGCCAGCAGTTTTAGCGGGCCCTTGAATGAGCAGTTCTTC
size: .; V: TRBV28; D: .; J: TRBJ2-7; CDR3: CASTEQGGEQYF; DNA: TGTGCCAGCACAGAACAGGGAGGCGAGCAGTACTTC
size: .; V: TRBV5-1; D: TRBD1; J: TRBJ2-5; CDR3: CASSLLGQGREQYF; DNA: TGCGCCAGCAGCTTGTTGGGACAGGGGCGGGAGCAGTACTTC
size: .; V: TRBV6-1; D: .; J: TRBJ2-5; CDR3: CASRTDRTYNEQYF; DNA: TGTGCCAGCAGGACTGACAGGACCTACAATGAGCAGTACTTC
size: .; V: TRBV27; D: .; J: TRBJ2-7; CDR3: CASSLGENSGSSYEQYF; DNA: TGTGCCAGCAGTTTAGGGGAGAATAGCGGAAGCTCCTACGAGCAGTACTTC
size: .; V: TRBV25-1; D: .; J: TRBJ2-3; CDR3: CASRGTGGTDTQYF; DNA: TGTGCCAGCAGGGGGACGGGAGGGACAGATACGCAGTATTTC
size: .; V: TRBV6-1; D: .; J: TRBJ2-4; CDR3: CASSEAGMGVKNTQYF; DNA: TGTGCCAGCAGTGAAGCGGGGATGGGGGTCAAGAATACTCAGTATTTC
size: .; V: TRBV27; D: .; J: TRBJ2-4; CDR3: CGGGPGGAAKKIQYF; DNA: TGTGGCGGGGGCCCAGGGGGCGCTGCCAAAAAGATCCAGTACTTC
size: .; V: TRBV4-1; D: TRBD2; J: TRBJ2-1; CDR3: CASSQTSLAPEQFF; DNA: TGCGCCAGCAGCCAAACCTCACTAGCGCCAGAGCAGTTCTTC
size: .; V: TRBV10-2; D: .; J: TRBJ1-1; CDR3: CASRAGRDNTEAFF; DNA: TGCGCCAGCAGAGCAGGGCGAGATAACACTGAAGCTTTCTTT
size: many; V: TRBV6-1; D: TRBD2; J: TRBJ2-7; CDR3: CASSERGGSSYEQYF; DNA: TGTGCCAGCAGTGAAAGGGGCGGGAGCTCCTACGAGCAGTACTTC
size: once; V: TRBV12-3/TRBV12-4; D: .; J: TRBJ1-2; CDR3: CASSLMKNYGYTF; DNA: TGTGCCAGCAGTTTAATGAAAAACTATGGCTACACCTTC
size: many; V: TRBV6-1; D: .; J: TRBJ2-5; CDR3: CASSEEAGAGTQYF; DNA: TGTGCCAGCAGTGAAGAAGCAGGGGCGGGGACCCAGTACTTC
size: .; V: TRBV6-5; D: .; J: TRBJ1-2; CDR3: CASSYSPNNYGYTF; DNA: TGTGCCAGCAGTTACTCGCCAAATAACTATGGCTACACCTTC
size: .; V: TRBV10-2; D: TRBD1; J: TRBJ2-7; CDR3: CASSATGGTYEQYF; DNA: TGCGCCAGCAGTGCGACAGGGGGGACCTACGAGCAGTACTTC
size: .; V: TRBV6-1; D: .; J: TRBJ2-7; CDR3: CASSEGTRAYEQYF; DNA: TGTGCCAGCAGTGAGGGTACCCGTGCCTACGAGCAGTACTTC
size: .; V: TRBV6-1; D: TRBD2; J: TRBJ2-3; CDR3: CARSKGGLAAETQYF; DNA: TGTGCCAGGTCCAAAGGCGGACTAGCGGCAGAGACGCAGTATTTT
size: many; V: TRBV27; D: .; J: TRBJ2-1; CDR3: CASTSGRGGEQFF; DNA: TGTGCCAGCACATCCGGCCGGGGCGGTGAGCAGTTCTTC
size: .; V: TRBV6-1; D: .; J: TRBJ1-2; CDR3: CASRHSSYGYTF; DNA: TGTGCCAGCAGGCACAGTTCATATGGCTACACCTTC
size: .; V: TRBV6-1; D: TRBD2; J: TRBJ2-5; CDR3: CASSEGSGGETQYF; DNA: TGTGCCAGCAGTGAGGGCTCCGGGGGGGAGACCCAGTACTTC
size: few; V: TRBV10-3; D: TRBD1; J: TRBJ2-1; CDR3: CAISEGGQGLRNEQFF; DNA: TGTGCCATCAGTGAGGGGGGACAGGGGTTGCGGAATGAGCAGTTCTTC
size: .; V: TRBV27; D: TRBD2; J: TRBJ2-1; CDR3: CASSSLAGTNEQFF; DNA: TGTGCCAGCAGTAGCCTAGCGGGGACTAATGAGCAGTTCTTC
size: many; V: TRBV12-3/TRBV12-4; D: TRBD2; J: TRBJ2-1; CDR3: CASRPQGLAGGYREQFF; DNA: TGTGCCAGCAGGCCACAGGGACTAGCGGGAGGGTACAGAGAGCAGTTCTTC
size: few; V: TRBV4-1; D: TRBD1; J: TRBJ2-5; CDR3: CASSQPGTGARETQYF; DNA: TGCGCCAGCAGCCAACCAGGGACAGGGGCCCGGGAGACCCAGTACTTC
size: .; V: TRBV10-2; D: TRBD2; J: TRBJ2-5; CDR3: CASSPGLAGIQETQYF; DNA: TGCGCCAGCAGTCCGGGACTAGCGGGGATACAAGAGACCCAGTACTTC
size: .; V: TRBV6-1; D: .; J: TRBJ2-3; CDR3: CASSDGGGGPDTQYF; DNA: TGTGCCAGCAGTGACGGGGGCGGAGGCCCAGATACCCAGTATTTC
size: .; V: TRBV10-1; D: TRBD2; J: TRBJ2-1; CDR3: CASSESSGISEQFF; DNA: TGCGCCAGCAGTGAGAGTAGCGGGATTAGTGAGCAGTTCTTC
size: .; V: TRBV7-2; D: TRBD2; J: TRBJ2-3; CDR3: CAGSRGLATETQYF; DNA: TGTGCCGGCAGCCGCGGACTAGCCACAGAGACCCAGTATTTT
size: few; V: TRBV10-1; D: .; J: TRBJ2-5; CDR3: CASSELRGNQETQYF; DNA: TGCGCCAGCAGTGAGCTCCGGGGCAACCAAGAGACCCAGTACTTC
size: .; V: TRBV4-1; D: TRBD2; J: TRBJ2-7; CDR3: CASSQELREGGEQYF; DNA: TGCGCCAGCAGCCAAGAGCTGCGGGAGGGCGGCGAGCAGTACTTC
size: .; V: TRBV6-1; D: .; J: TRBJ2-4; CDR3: CASSEAGTWAKNTQYF; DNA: TGTGCCAGCAGTGAAGCGGGGACGTGGGCCAAAAACACGCAGTACTTT
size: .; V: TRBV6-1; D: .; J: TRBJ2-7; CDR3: CAGSRGCGADTQYF; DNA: TGTGCGGGGAGCCGGGGCTGTGGCGCAGATACGCAGTACTTC
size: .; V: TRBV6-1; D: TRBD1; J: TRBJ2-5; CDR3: CASSPGTGAKETQYF; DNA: TGTGCCAGCAGTCCCGGGACAGGGGCGAAAGAGACCCAGTACTTC
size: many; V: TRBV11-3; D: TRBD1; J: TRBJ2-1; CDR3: CASSRQGGNEQFF; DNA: TGTGCCAGCAGCAGACAGGGGGGCAATGAGCAGTTCTTC
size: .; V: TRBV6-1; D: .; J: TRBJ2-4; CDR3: CASSAAGRARTKNIQYF; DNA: TGTGCCAGCAGTGCAGCCGGACGAGCTAGGACCAAAAACATTCAGTACTTC
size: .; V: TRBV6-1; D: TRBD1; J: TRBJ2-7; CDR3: CASSTAGTGFFSYEQYF; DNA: TGTGCCAGCAGCACCGCGGGGACAGGTTTCTTCTCCTACGAGCAGTACTTC
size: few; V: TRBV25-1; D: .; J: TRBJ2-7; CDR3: CASSESSAGSYEQYF; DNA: TGTGCCAGCAGTGAATCGTCGGCCGGTTCCTACGAGCAGTACTTC
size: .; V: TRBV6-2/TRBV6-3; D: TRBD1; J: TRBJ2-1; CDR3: CASSQDRGALNEQFF; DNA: TGTGCCAGCAGTCAGGACAGGGGAGCCTTGAATGAGCAGTTCTTC